The T cell receptor beta chain under discussion was sequenced for a study of shared clonotypes between healthy human individuals. Overall study context: Each donor's CD4 naive and CD4 memory cells filled three plates apiece, CD8 naive two, and CD8 memory one.

Findings and caveats of the study: The study found about 5% of naive CD4 clonotypes shared across a few donors. The study generally estimated greater richness for naive than memory subsets.

In the study's own analysis: Junction-only sequences without quality scores came from ImmunoSEQ, so filtering differed. Measured with immunoSEQ multiplex PCR; TCRdb has only the in-frame clones, and not every one. The V and J calls and the clone size are those of that table, but D and trimming were determined from the DNA. Seen here are about 2 million clones, roughly 95% observed once, and the top ten hold more than 0.1%. Notes on this clone: The antigen is unknown.

Trimming pared 3 bases from V and 2 bases from J, leaving 13 bases between. CDR1 and CDR2 from the germline V gene are KGHSH and LQKENI. The CDR3 covers 15 residues. Sequencing was done on a sample of naive CD4+ T cells sorted from blood. As for subset: CD45RA+ positively selected. The V and J genes are TRBV18 and TRBJ1-1; no clear D. The sequence was collected from a man aged 18 to 35 in good health. The CDR3 is CASSPPLLYNTEAFF. CDR3 nucleotide sequence: TGTGCCAGCTCACCGCCACTTCTTTACAACACTGAAGCTTTCTTT.